This is a list of T cell receptor beta chains from one sample in a study of T cell responses to AZD1222 COVID-19 vaccine. Libraries were prepared by immunoSEQ multiplex PCR; TCRdb keeps only in-frame clonotypes and omits some of them. The table includes tens of thousands of clones, around four fifths detected once. Sequenced here: peripheral blood, sampled on day 0 of AZD1222 vaccination. The receptors here all came from an adult in good health. CDR3s include the opening cysteine and the closing phenylalanine or tryptophan. A D gene is named only where the DNA matches it firmly. Not every row has a clone size; where given, it reads once, few, many or a size class.

>TRBD2|TRBV5-1|NA|TRBJ2-1
CAREEGLAGGVDEQFF
TGCGCCAGAGAGGAGGGACTAGCGGGGGGTGTCGATGAGCAGTTCTTC
>NA|TRBV6-2/TRBV6-3|NA|TRBJ1-6
CASSYTPGGTASSYNSPLHF
TGTGCCAGCAGTTATACCCCCGGGGGAACAGCGAGCTCCTATAATTCACCCCTCCACTTT
>TRBD2|TRBV10-1|NA|TRBJ2-1
CASSESSGEDFF
TGCGCCAGCAGTGAGTCGAGCGGGGAGGATTTCTTC
>NA|TRBV1|few|TRBJ2-7
CTSSHRTGGWVEQYF
TGCACCAGCAGCCACCGCACAGGGGGCTGGGTCGAGCAGTACTTC
>NA|TRBV3-1/TRBV3-2|NA|TRBJ1-6
CASSQDLGAGSNSPLHF
TGTGCCAGCAGCCAAGATCTAGGCGCAGGATCCAATTCACCCCTCCACTTT
>TRBD2|TRBV6-2/TRBV6-3|NA|TRBJ2-1
CASSTPGLAVDEQFF
TGTGCCAGCAGTACGCCGGGACTAGCGGTCGATGAGCAGTTCTTC
>TRBD1|TRBV2|few|TRBJ2-3
CASNEQGPDTQYF
TGTGCCAGTAACGAACAGGGGCCAGATACGCAGTATTTT
>NA|TRBV10-1|few|TRBJ1-2
CASSESAAAGRDGYTF
TGCGCCAGCAGTGAGTCAGCGGCGGCGGGGAGGGATGGCTACACCTTC
>NA|TRBV28|NA|TRBJ1-2
CASSLEEKDGYTF
TGTGCCAGCAGTCTCGAGGAAAAGGATGGCTACACCTTC
>NA|TRBV4-3|NA|TRBJ1-2
CASSPEGGVLDGYTF
TGCGCCAGCAGCCCCGAAGGAGGGGTTCTGGATGGCTACACCTTC
>NA|TRBV2|NA|TRBJ2-1
CASRSDGYNEQFF
TGTGCCAGCAGGTCGGACGGATACAATGAGCAGTTCTTC
>TRBD1|TRBV24-1|NA|TRBJ2-5
CATSVRTGIQETQYF
TGTGCCACCAGTGTACGGACAGGCATCCAAGAGACCCAGTACTTC
>TRBD2|TRBV7-2|once|TRBJ2-3
CASSLQGLAVTDTQYF
TGTGCCAGCAGCTTGCAGGGACTAGCGGTTACAGATACGCAGTATTTT
>NA|TRBV6-6|NA|TRBJ1-6
CASSLDPPGTINSPLHF
TGTGCCAGCAGTCTTGACCCCCCCGGGACAATTAATTCACCCCTCCACTTT
>NA|TRBV5-1|NA|TRBJ2-3
CASSGFGRGATDTQYF
TGCGCCAGCAGCGGTTTCGGGCGGGGAGCCACAGATACGCAGTATTTT
>NA|TRBV7-2|NA|TRBJ2-1
CASSTLEGAVGNEQFF
TGTGCCAGCAGCACTCTGGAGGGGGCCGTGGGCAATGAGCAGTTCTTC
>TRBD1|TRBV7-2|NA|TRBJ1-3
CASSPRQGSSGNTIYF
TGTGCCAGCAGCCCCCGACAGGGGAGCTCTGGAAACACCATATATTTT
>NA|TRBV19|NA|TRBJ1-6
CASSIDGGSSPLHF
TGTGCCAGTAGTATAGATGGGGGAAGTTCACCCCTCCACTTT
>TRBD1|TRBV5-8|NA|TRBJ1-1
CASSLTGKGFEAFF
TGTGCCAGCTCCCTGACAGGGAAAGGTTTTGAAGCTTTCTTT
>NA|TRBV5-3|NA|TRBJ2-4
CARSGTLGKNIQYF
TGTGCCAGAAGCGGAACGTTGGGCAAAAACATTCAGTACTTC
>NA|TRBV5-1|NA|TRBJ1-1
CASSLRPPDTEAFF
TGCGCCAGCAGCTTGCGCCCCCCTGACACTGAAGCTTTCTTT
>TRBD2|TRBV27|NA|TRBJ2-2
CASRRSGGALTGELFF
TGTGCCAGCAGGAGGAGCGGGGGGGCCCTCACCGGGGAGCTGTTTTTT
>NA|TRBV4-1|NA|TRBJ2-5
CASSQEGRALETQYF
TGCGCCAGCAGCCAAGAAGGGCGGGCTCTGGAGACCCAGTACTTC